A selection of T cell receptor beta chains follows, all from one sample in a study of T cells in Graves' hyperthyroidism and ophthalmopathy. TCRdb reanalysed the multiplex PCR reads using MiXCR and keeps one entry per CDR3 protein. The table shows roughly 110,000 distinct CDR3 sequences, with roughly 15% occurring only once. Sequencing input: blood. These receptors originate from a woman aged 50 to 65 with Graves' hyperthyroidism. Each CDR3 is given with its conserved first and last residue. Each record gives: D gene, V gene, J gene, clone size, CDR3 protein, CDR3 DNA. A D gene is named only where the DNA matches it firmly. Clone size, where shown, is once, few, many, or a class for clones that have expanded.

>-|TRBV2|TRBJ2-1|many
CASTTAVINNEQFF
TGTGCCAGCACCACCGCAGTGATTAACAATGAGCAGTTCTTC
>TRBD1|TRBV5-1|TRBJ2-3|many
CASSVGQGADTQYF
TGCGCCAGCAGCGTGGGACAGGGCGCAGATACGCAGTATTTT
>-|TRBV2|TRBJ1-5|many
CASSYGLSNQPQHF
TGTGCCAGCAGTTACGGACTCAGCAATCAGCCCCAGCATTTT
>TRBD1|TRBV5-1|TRBJ1-2|many
CASSSTGNYGYTF
TGCGCCAGCAGCTCGACAGGGAACTATGGCTACACCTTC
>-|TRBV18|TRBJ1-1|many
CASSPLEQNTEAFF
TGTGCCAGCTCACCTCTCGAACAGAACACTGAAGCTTTCTTT
>TRBD1|TRBV3-1|TRBJ2-7|few
CASSDRAGEQYF
TGTGCCAGCAGCGACAGGGCCGGGGAGCAGTACTTC
>TRBD1|TRBV3-1|TRBJ1-4|-
CASSQEGDRIEKLFF
TGTGCCAGCAGCCAAGAGGGGGACAGAATAGAAAAACTGTTTTTT
>-|TRBV4-1|TRBJ1-4|-
CASSRPDGNEKLFF
TGCGCCAGCAGCCGCCCCGACGGTAATGAAAAACTGTTTTTT
>-|TRBV7-2|TRBJ2-1|many
CASSRSQYNEQFF
TGTGCCAGCAGCCGAAGTCAGTACAATGAGCAGTTCTTC
>-|TRBV5-1|TRBJ2-2|-
CASSLGSRVWNTGELFF
TGCGCCAGCAGCTTGGGAAGCCGCGTCTGGAACACCGGGGAGCTGTTTTTT
>-|TRBV2|TRBJ1-5|many
CASSAQAGNQPQHF
TGTGCCAGCAGCGCACAGGCGGGCAATCAGCCCCAGCATTTT
>TRBD2|TRBV28|TRBJ2-4|many
CASRGWGGKNIQYF
TGTGCCAGCAGGGGTTGGGGGGGGAAAAACATTCAGTACTTC
>-|TRBV7-2|TRBJ1-3|many
CASSGGPSSGNTIYF
TGTGCCAGCAGCGGGGGACCGAGCTCTGGAAACACCATATATTTT
>-|TRBV20-1|TRBJ1-2|many
CSARWTVEYYGYTF
TGCAGTGCTAGATGGACAGTCGAATATTATGGCTACACCTTC
>-|TRBV20-1|TRBJ1-1|many
CSARPGYTEAFF
TGCAGTGCACGACCAGGGTACACTGAAGCTTTCTTT
>-|TRBV27|TRBJ2-7|-
CASSLKGDLFYEQYF
TGTGCCAGCAGTTTGAAGGGGGATCTGTTCTACGAGCAGTACTTC